The present entry profiles one T cell receptor beta chain with its context. Its antigen remains unidentified. The data originate from a study of cytomegalovirus exposure and HLA in healthy donors. Germline assignment: CDR1 SGHAT and CDR2 FQNNGV. This CDR3 is built from 16 residues. V dropped 2 bases and J dropped 2; count of bases not matched to a gene: 8. General observations from the study: In a later analysis, parvovirus B19, influenza, CMV and Epstein-Barr virus appeared linked to several top co-occurrence clusters. Three chains tied to CMV proved CMV antigen-specific in vitro. When analyzed later, a missense DCLRE1C variant was found to be linked to TCR beta V- and J-gene trimming.

The PCR used 60 Vbeta and 13 Jbeta primers. The protocol was immunoSEQ multiplex PCR, while the TCRdb copy is restricted to in-frame clones and leaves out a portion. The sample includes 180,000 or so clones, around nine tenths of them seen just once. The sample taken for sequencing was PBMCs. This TCR was sampled from a woman between 25 and 40 years old in good health and CMV-seronegative. V gene TRBV11-2 combines with J gene TRBJ2-7; 8 nucleotides agree with TRBD2. This CDR3 is CASSLKKLADTYEQYF. The CDR3 DNA reads as TGTGCCAGCAGCTTAAAAAAACTAGCGGATACCTACGAGCAGTACTTC. Drawing the rest from reference TRBV11-2 and TRBJ2-7, the complete variable domain is EAGVAQSPRYKIIEKRQSVAFWCNPISGHATLYWYQQILGQGPKLLIQFQNNGVVDDSQLPKDRFSAERLKGVDSTLKIQPAKLEDSAVYLCASSLKKLADTYEQYFGPGTRLTVT.